This TCR beta chain derives from a study of T-cell reconstitution after alpha-beta-depleted transplantation in children. Unique molecular identifiers were incorporated when the TCRbeta library was constructed. TCRdb re-called the PCR reads through MiXCR, storing one row per CDR3 protein. Here the sample spans about 480,000 distinct CDR3 sequences, 12% being singletons. Germline V gene data show CDR1 as KGHSH and CDR2 as LQKENI. CDR3 length: 16 residues. The J segment lost 5 bases and the V segment lost 8 bases, leaving 17 bases of the junction unmatched. The TCR originated in a human donor who donated a stem cell graft to a child with combined immunodeficiency. This specimen consisted of PBMCs from the stem cell graft donor, obtained from the stem cell graft. The gene calls are TRBV18 and TRBJ2-5; the match to TRBD2 covers 7 bases. The CDR3 loop is CASTQAAGDRMETQYF. The CDR3, as DNA: TGTGCCAGCACCCAAGCGGCGGGAGATAGGATGGAGACCCAGTACTTC.